The next 4 T cell receptor beta chains were all read from a single sample in a study of control samples from healthy donors and cancer patients. Sequenced by immunoSEQ multiplex PCR; TCRdb stores in-frame clones only, minus some. The table shows around 130,000 clones, with roughly 90% occurring only once. Sequenced sample: blood. The receptor source for this set is a man aged 50 or older in good health.

This chain connects TRBV18 to TRBJ1-5, with 7 nucleotides matching TRBD1. Losses at the gene ends were 4 bases for V and 3 bases for J; bases not matched to a gene: 12. This CDR3 has 17 amino acids. The germline gives CDR1 KGHSH, CDR2 LQKENI. For the CDR3, the DNA is TGTGCCAGCTCACAGACAGGGAAAATGGATAACAATCAGCCCCAGCATTTT. Its protein is CASSQTGKMDNNQPQHF.

V usage is TRBV20-1 and J usage is TRBJ1-1, with D possibly TRBD1 on 5 matching bases. CDR3 length: 11 amino acids. CDR1 and CDR2 (germline): DFQATT, SNEGSKA (reference sequence). This chain's CDR3 is CSPGGWTEAFF. DNA of the CDR3: TGCTCTCCGGGGGGGTGGACTGAAGCTTTCTTT.

V gene TRBV5-1 combines with J gene TRBJ1-4; 7 bases fit TRBD1. There are 15 residues in the CDR3. From germline, CDR1 is SGHRS and CDR2 YFSETQ. With V trimmed by 3 bases and J by 3 bases, 5 bases remained unmatched. As DNA, the CDR3 is TGCGCCAGCAGCTCAGAGACAGGGCCTAATGAAAAACTGTTTTTT. Protein sequence: CASSSETGPNEKLFF.

In its sample, this clone was seen once. The V and J genes are TRBV5-5 and TRBJ2-5; D might be TRBD1 (5 bases). V lost 4 bases and J 3 bases, leaving 7 bases between the germline ends. The CDR3 is 12 amino acids. CDR1 is SGHKS and CDR2 is YYEKEE in the germline V gene (reference sequence). The CDR3 coding sequence is TGTGCCAGCAGCCTCAGGGAAGAGACCCAGTACTTC. Encoded protein: CASSLREETQYF.